This T cell receptor (beta chain) was sequenced in a study of shared clonotypes between healthy human individuals. Overall study context: Contributing individuals were a couple of females and a few males aged 18 to 49. Three plates were used per donor for CD4 naive, three for CD4 memory, two for CD8 naive and one for CD8 memory.

CDR3 length: 14 amino acids. Per the germline V gene, CDR1 is SGHTS and CDR2 is YDEGEE. The germline V and J ends were trimmed by 6 bases and 3 bases, with 15 bases remaining between them. Study-level points and caveats: The genetic and exposure-history diversity represented was limited by few donors.

With regard to this clone: Its specificity is not known.

Generated by immunoSEQ multiplex PCR, the TCRdb table keeps only in-frame clones and is missing some. Of about 1,900,000 clones in the sample, about 95% are singletons; the top ten hold 1% to 1.5%. CD45RO-negative, CCR7-positively selected cells formed the naive CD8 fraction, excluding terminally differentiated effector memory CD45RA+ cells. Source material: naive CD8+ T cells sorted from blood. The chain is built from TRBV5-8 and TRBJ1-1; D is perhaps TRBD1 (5 bases). The receptor's source is a man between 18 and 35 years old in good health. CDR3 residues: CASTLRDGYTEAFF. The CDR3 DNA is TGTGCCAGCACCCTGAGGGACGGATACACTGAAGCTTTCTTT.